Presented here are 10 T cell receptor beta chains from one specimen sequenced in a study of HIV-infected patients and healthy controls. TCRdb reanalysed the 5' RACE reads using MiXCR and keeps one entry per CDR3 protein. This sample has about 67,000 distinct CDR3 sequences; about a sixth occur once, and the top ten carry under 6%. Sequencing used CD4+ T cells from blood. The receptor set was obtained from a human donor in good health.

In nucleotides, the CDR3 is TGTGCCAGCAGTTACGACAGAGTCAAGCAGTACTTC. It translates to CASSYDRVKQYF. The V and J genes are TRBV6-5 and TRBJ2-7; tentative D call: TRBD1 (5 bases). CDR1 is MNHEY and CDR2 is SVGAGI in the germline V gene. Between the trimmed V and J ends, which lost 2 bases and 8 bases, there was a span of 10 bases. There are 12 residues in the CDR3.

V usage is TRBV5-6 and J usage is TRBJ1-2; the D is unclear. Germline loops: CDR1 SGHDT, CDR2 YYEEEE. V lost 0 bases and J lost 4, with 13 bases in between. This CDR3 is built from 15 residues. The CDR3 region is CASSLVPPQRYGYTF. The CDR3 DNA reads TGTGCCAGCAGCTTGGTCCCCCCTCAGCGCTATGGCTACACCTTC.

The chain is built from TRBV11-2 and TRBJ1-3, with a weak D call TRBD1 (6 bases). The V end lost 7 bases, the J end lost 0 bases, and 16 bases lay between the germline ends. The CDR3 totals 16 residues. Germline V gives CDR1 SGHAT, CDR2 FQNNGV. The CDR3 region is CASTFGQFSSGNTIYF. CDR3 DNA: TGTGCCAGCACCTTTGGACAGTTCAGCTCTGGAAACACCATATATTTT.

This clonotype was counted at least ten times. The CDR3 DNA reads as TGCAGTCCCCTGGGACAGGGGGCCACTGAAGCTTTCTTT. This encodes CSPLGQGATEAFF. The chain carries TRBV20-1 and TRBJ1-1, with TRBD1 matching over 12 bases. Germline trimming cut 8 bases from V and 4 bases from J; bases unmatched to any gene: 5. The CDR3 covers 13 residues. The germline gives CDR1 DFQATT, CDR2 SNEGSKA (reference sequence).

The sample holds many counts of this clonotype. The gene calls are TRBV7-2 and TRBJ1-5; a weak D match, TRBD1 (6 bases). This CDR3 is built from 13 residues. Per germline, CDR1 SGHTA and CDR2 FQGNSA. Trimming pared 2 bases from V and 10 bases from J, leaving 12 bases between. The CDR3 DNA follows: TGTGCCAGCAGCTTACCAGGGGTCGGCCCCCAGCATTTT. This translates into CASSLPGVGPQHF.

This clonotype was observed a few times. V is TRBV7-9 and J is TRBJ2-7; TRBD1 matches at 7 bases. From germline, CDR1 is SEHNR and CDR2 FQNEAQ (reference sequence). The V segment lost 6 bases and the J segment 6 bases; nucleotides outside the gene matches: 8. This CDR3 has 13 amino acids. CDR3 sequence: CASRTGSLGEQYF. CDR3 DNA: TGTGCCAGCAGGACAGGGTCATTGGGCGAGCAGTACTTC.

In its sample, this clonotype was seen a few times. The V and J genes are TRBV30 and TRBJ2-7; D is perhaps TRBD2 (5 bases). CDR1 is GTSNPN, CDR2 SVGIG, per germline (reference sequence). The CDR3 runs 15 residues. Trimming left V 5 bases short and J 6 bases short, with 23 bases between. CDR3 DNA sequence: TGTGCCTGGGGGGAACCTCTAGCTTGGAGTTTCGAGCAGTACTTC. It is translated as CAWGEPLAWSFEQYF.

The table lists this clonotype with a few counts. The rearrangement uses TRBV30 and TRBJ2-5; 15 nucleotides agree with TRBD2. From germline, CDR1 is GTSNPN and CDR2 SVGIG (reference sequence). The CDR3 runs 16 residues. V was pared by 2 bases and J by 2 bases, with 3 bases of the junction left unmatched. For the CDR3, the DNA is TGTGCCTGGAGTTATGGGACTAGCGGGGGGCAAGAGACCCAGTACTTC. Protein sequence: CAWSYGTSGGQETQYF. The entire variable domain, with the rest obtained from reference TRBV30 and TRBJ2-5, is as follows: SQTIHQWPATLVQPVGSPLSLECTVEGTSNPNLYWYRQAAGRGLQLLFYSVGIGQISSEVPQNLSASRPQDRQFILSSKKLLLSDSGFYLCAWSYGTSGGQETQYFGPGTRLLVL.

This clonotype was seen a few times. The chain joins TRBV20-1 to TRBJ1-1; 9 bases are shared with TRBD1. Looked up from germline, CDR1 is DFQATT and CDR2 is SNEGSKA (reference sequence). CDR3 length: 13 residues. CDR3 amino acids: CGLGTGRSTEAFF. DNA for the CDR3: TGCGGGCTGGGGACAGGGAGATCCACTGAAGCTTTCTTT.

This chain uses TRBV4-1 with TRBJ2-5; 7 positions agree with TRBD1. V dropped 1 base and J dropped 3; count of bases not matched to a gene: 5. This CDR3 is 15 amino acids long. Germline V lookup: CDR1 MGHRA, CDR2 YSYEKL. The CDR3 is CASSQAGTAKETQYF. The DNA for the CDR3 is TGCGCCAGCAGCCAAGCCGGGACAGCCAAAGAGACCCAGTACTTC.